The next 19 T cell receptor beta chains were all read from a single sample in a study of post-analysis software for immune sequencing data. Findings and limits, study-wide: Patients carried five TRBV segments more frequently than controls did, and TRBV5-6, TRBV5-1 and TRBV20-1 were among them.

Unique molecular identifiers tagged the TCR beta cDNA libraries. TCRdb re-derived calls from the PCR reads in MiXCR, one entry per CDR3 protein. The sample consists of approximately 440,000 distinct CDR3 sequences, roughly 45% of them appearing once. Which antigens these TCRs recognize remains unknown. What was sequenced was blood. These receptors originate from a girl aged 5-17 years with multiple sclerosis.

The chain is built from TRBV25-1 and TRBJ2-6, with D hard to call. Trimming took off 6 bases at V and 1 base at J, with 16 bases between the two ends. CDR1 MGHDK and CDR2 SYGVNS come from the germline V gene. The CDR3 is 17 amino acids. The DNA of the CDR3 is TGTGCCAGCAGCGCCGGCGTTGGGGTTTCTGGGGCCAACGTCCTGACTTTC. Amino acid sequence: CASSAGVGVSGANVLTF.

This clonotype has ten or more counts. The V call is TRBV28, the J call TRBJ2-7; the match to TRBD1 covers 7 bases. CDR1 MDHEN and CDR2 SYDVKM come from the germline V gene. CDR3 length equals 14 residues. Trimming at V came to 7 bases and at J to 6 bases, leaving 12 bases not matched to a gene. The CDR3 is CASTYSGTDGEQYF. The DNA for the CDR3 is TGTGCCAGCACCTACTCCGGGACAGACGGCGAGCAGTACTTC.

This clonotype appeared a few times. V gene TRBV2 combines with J gene TRBJ2-3; TRBD2 matches at 7 bases. The germline CDR1 and CDR2 sequences are SNHLY and FYNNEI. The CDR3 extends over 14 amino acids. V trimming: 6 bases; J trimming: 4 bases; junction bases outside the gene matches: 7. For the CDR3, the DNA is TGTGCCAGCAGAAGACTAGCATCGGCAGATACGCAGTATTTT. The encoded protein is CASRRLASADTQYF.

The rearrangement uses TRBV10-3 and TRBJ2-7; D gene unclear. The CDR3 is made up of 13 amino acids. CDR1 is ENHRY and CDR2 is SYGVKD in the germline V gene. V gave up 4 bases and J gave up 4 bases, with 11 bases separating them. As DNA, the CDR3 is TGTGCCATCAGTGGCATGAGCAGTTACGAGCAGTACTTC. Its translation is CAISGMSSYEQYF.

About this clonotype itself: A much more abundant neighbour one base away suggests this may be a read error. The CDR3 end shows no conserved phenylalanine or tryptophan, and so a read error is likely. The chain employs TRBV12-3 or TRBV12-4 and TRBJ2-5; D unresolved. V dropped 0 bases and J dropped 5 bases, with 7 bases sitting between them. The CDR3 is 13 residues long. The CDR3 protein is CASSLAYGETQYL. The CDR3 region has the DNA TGTGCCAGCAGTTTAGCTTACGGCGAGACCCAGTACCTC.

CDR3 protein: CASSFLAGDKRETQYF. For the CDR3, the DNA is TGCGCCAGCAGCTTCCTAGCGGGAGATAAGCGCGAGACCCAGTACTTC. V usage is TRBV5-1 and J usage is TRBJ2-5; 10 bases agree with TRBD2. J gave up 5 bases and V 2 bases, and 9 bases lay outside the gene matches. Germline V gene sequence: CDR1 SGHRS, CDR2 YFSETQ. The CDR3 has 16 residues.

The rearrangement joins TRBV20-1 to TRBJ2-5; D remains unclear. The J call is in doubt because the DNA end fits TRBJ2-7 better. Germline CDR1 is DFQATT and CDR2 is SNEGSKA (reference sequence). The CDR3 length is 12 residues. CDR3 nucleotide sequence: TGCAGTGCTAGTGATCCGAATCACGAGCAGTACTTC. This codes for CSASDPNHEQYF.

J is TRBJ1-2 and V is TRBV4-1; D is undetermined. The germline gives CDR1 MGHRA, CDR2 YSYEKL. The CDR3 extends over 14 amino acids. V gave up 1 base and J gave up 6 bases, with 12 bases separating them. The DNA of the CDR3 is TGCGCCAGCAGCCAAGGGAGAGGGATTGATGGCTACACCTTC. Translation: CASSQGRGIDGYTF.

The chain employs TRBV20-1 and TRBJ2-7, with unresolved D. Deletions cut 3 bases from V and 2 bases from J, with 11 bases between. There are 13 residues in the CDR3. Germline CDR1 reads DFQATT; CDR2 reads SNEGSKA (reference sequence). In DNA, the CDR3 is TGCAGTGCTAGGTGGCCACTCACCTACGAGCAGTACTTC. Residues: CSARWPLTYEQYF.

V usage is TRBV20-1 and J usage is TRBJ1-5, with a tentative D call TRBD1 (5 bases). Between the trimmed V and J ends, which lost 5 bases and 7 bases, there was a span of 12 bases. This CDR3 has 12 amino acids. The germline V gene has CDR1 DFQATT and CDR2 SNEGSKA (reference sequence). CDR3 in DNA: TGCAGTGCTGGATCGGGGGACCAGCCCCAGCATTTT. Translated: CSAGSGDQPQHF.

Details on this clonotype: A much larger clonotype is one base distant, so this may be a read error. The chain couples TRBV28 to TRBJ1-2; TRBD1 agrees at 9 bases. The germline CDR1 and CDR2 sequences are MDHEN and SYDVKM. The V gene end was trimmed by 6 bases and the J gene end by 4 bases; junction bases not matched to a gene: 0. This CDR3 has 12 amino acids. CDR3 amino acids: CASRGQGYGYTF. In DNA form, the CDR3 reads TGTGCCAGCAGGGGACAGGGCTATGGCTACACCTTC.

The table lists this clonotype with a few counts. In DNA, the CDR3 is TGTGCCAGCAGTTTAGAGGAGGGGGGTAATCAGCCCCAGCATTTT. Encoded protein: CASSLEEGGNQPQHF. This chain uses TRBV12-3 or TRBV12-4 with TRBJ1-5, with D perhaps matching TRBD1 (6 bases). V was cut by 1 base and J by 4 bases, with 11 bases left in between. The CDR3 covers 15 residues.

The V call is TRBV20-1, the J call TRBJ2-7, with 7 bases aligning to TRBD2. The CDR3 runs 15 residues. The J segment lost 3 bases and the V segment lost 1 base, leaving 9 bases of the junction unmatched. Germline V gene data show CDR1 as DFQATT and CDR2 as SNEGSKA (reference sequence). Here the CDR3 reads CSARAGSSGNYEQYF. CDR3 DNA: TGCAGTGCTAGAGCAGGTTCTAGCGGTAACTACGAGCAGTACTTC.

A few counts support this clonotype. The DNA for the CDR3 is TGTGCCAGCAGCAGGACAGGGGGCGCAGGGAATTCACCCCTCCACTTT. Protein sequence: CASSRTGGAGNSPLHF. The chain combines TRBV7-9 with TRBJ1-6; 11 bases map to TRBD1. J lost 7 bases, V lost 5 bases, and 7 bases had no gene match. Germline CDR1 is SEHNR and CDR2 is FQNEAQ (reference sequence). This CDR3 spans 16 amino acids.

This clonotype was counted only a few times. The chain carries TRBV5-5 and TRBJ1-2; 10 bases map to TRBD1. The CDR3 runs to 14 residues. Unmatched junction bases numbered 6, after V lost 4 bases and J lost 6 bases. Germline-derived CDR1 and CDR2 are SGHKS and YYEKEE (reference sequence). DNA of the CDR3: TGTGCCAGCAGCCCTACCGGGACAGGGGATGGCTACACCTTC. This translates into CASSPTGTGDGYTF.

This clonotype was detected a few times. The chain couples TRBV6-6 to TRBJ2-3; TRBD2 might be the D (6 bases). Between the trimmed V and J ends, which lost 9 bases and 7 bases, there was a span of 17 bases. CDR1 MNHNY and CDR2 SVGAGI come from the germline V gene (reference sequence). This CDR3 is 13 amino acids long. CDR3 protein: CARGITGGNTQYF. The CDR3, as DNA: TGTGCCAGAGGAATTACCGGGGGTAATACGCAGTATTTT.

The chain couples TRBV7-2 to TRBJ2-3; 11 positions agree with TRBD2. This CDR3 contains 18 residues. The V and J ends lost 0 bases and 2 bases, in that order; junction bases with no gene match: 7. Looked up from germline, CDR1 is SGHTA and CDR2 is FQGNSA. The DNA of the CDR3 is TGTGCCAGCAGCTTAGCCGGGACTAGCGGACTTGACACAGATACGCAGTATTTT. The encoded protein is CASSLAGTSGLDTDTQYF.

This chain joins TRBV5-1 and TRBJ1-2, with no clear D. Looked up from germline, CDR1 is SGHRS and CDR2 is YFSETQ. Between the trimmed V and J ends, which lost 2 bases and 0 bases, there was a span of 14 bases. The CDR3 has 16 amino acids. DNA of the CDR3: TGCGCCAGCAGCTTTGCCCCCCAGGACCCTAACTATGGCTACACCTTC. This gives the protein CASSFAPQDPNYGYTF.

This clonotype was observed a few times. The chain combines TRBV7-3 with TRBJ2-7; 13 bases are a match to TRBD2. With 2 bases clipped from V and 3 bases from J, the junction kept 13 bases outside the gene matches. CDR1 SGHTA and CDR2 FQGTGA come from the germline V gene. There are 19 residues in the CDR3. Here the CDR3 DNA reads TGTGCCAGCAGCTTACCCAACACCGGGACTAGCGGGGCTCGCTACGAGCAGTACTTC. This gives the protein CASSLPNTGTSGARYEQYF.